Shown below are 16 T cell receptor beta chains from a single sample sequenced in a study of long-term antiretroviral therapy in people with HIV. Run at survey level, the immunoSEQ assay was version v3.0. This table comes from immunoSEQ multiplex PCR, and its TCRdb copy is limited to in-frame clones, with some not included. The sample lists about 40,000 clones; about 86% were seen once. The input for sequencing was unsorted PBMCs, taken 1.2 years after starting antiretroviral therapy. The receptors come from a woman aged 45-65 years with HIV.

The chain employs TRBV5-1 and TRBJ2-2, with 7 positions matching TRBD2. Germline CDR1 reads SGHRS; CDR2 reads YFSETQ. The CDR3 runs to 15 residues. Trimming at V came to 2 bases and at J to 2 bases, leaving 3 bases not matched to a gene. In DNA, the CDR3 is TGCGCCAGCAGCTTCGGGACTACCAACACCGGGGAGCTGTTTTTT. This gives the protein CASSFGTTNTGELFF.

The V and J genes are TRBV5-4 and TRBJ1-2; D not resolved. The CDR3 covers 14 residues. The germline V gene encodes CDR1 SGHNT and CDR2 YYREEE (reference sequence). Trimming pared 4 bases from V and 4 bases from J, leaving 14 bases between. The CDR3 nucleotides are TGTGCCAGCAGCACTAGGAAGCCACCCTATGGCTACACCTTC. Protein product: CASSTRKPPYGYTF. Drawing the rest from reference TRBV5-4 and TRBJ1-2, the complete variable domain is ETGVTQSPTHLIKTRGQQVTLRCSSQSGHNTVSWYQQALGQGPQFIFQYYREEENGRGNFPPRFSGLQFPNYSSELNVNALELDDSALYLCASSTRKPPYGYTFGSGTRLTVV.

The V gene is TRBV21-1, the J gene TRBJ2-2; the listed D gene, TRBD2, was not tested against the DNA. TRBV21-1 is a pseudogene locus. The CDR3 runs to 17 residues. In nucleotides, the CDR3 is TGTGCCAGCAGCAACTATAGCGGGGCGACGAACACCGGGGAGCTGTTTTTT. Protein: CASSNYSGATNTGELFF.

V and J are TRBV5-1 and TRBJ1-4; no reliable D call. Germline V CDR1 and CDR2: SGHRS, YFSETQ. The CDR3 extends over 15 amino acids. V lost 5 bases to trimming and J lost 8 bases, with 19 bases between them. The CDR3 DNA is TGCGCCAGCAGGCAGCTCGGGGAACTACAGGAAAAACTGTTTTTT. This encodes CASRQLGELQEKLFF.

This clone was detected once. The V call is TRBV4-3, the J call TRBJ2-3; maybe TRBD2 (6 bases). The V and J ends lost 0 bases and 6 bases respectively, with 19 bases between them. The CDR3 is 17 residues long. CDR1 and CDR2 from the germline V gene are LGHNA and YSLEER. The CDR3 bases are TGCGCCAGCAGCCAAGATGGAGGGCAGGGAGTTTTGGATACGCAGTATTTT. Translating gives CASSQDGGQGVLDTQYF.

The rearrangement links TRBV5-4 to TRBJ2-7; 10 positions match TRBD1. V lost 3 bases, J lost 5 bases, and 5 bases stayed unmatched. This CDR3 has 14 residues. Germline-derived CDR1 and CDR2 are SGHNT and YYREEE (reference sequence). The CDR3 loop reads CASSSRQGANEQYF. The CDR3 DNA is TGTGCCAGCAGCTCCAGACAGGGGGCGAACGAGCAGTACTTC.

This chain uses TRBV4-1 with TRBJ1-1; D unclear. The CDR3 loop spans 15 amino acids. Trimming cost V 1 base and J 4 bases, with 13 bases left between them. The germline V gene encodes CDR1 MGHRA and CDR2 YSYEKL. CDR3: CASSQVRRQLTEAFF. As DNA, the CDR3 is TGCGCCAGCAGCCAAGTTCGCCGGCAGCTCACTGAAGCTTTCTTT.

The rearrangement joins TRBV6-1 to TRBJ1-2; D is uncertain. This CDR3 spans 14 amino acids. Germline V gives CDR1 MNHNS, CDR2 SASEGT. The V and J ends lost 3 bases and 7 bases respectively, with 15 bases between them. The CDR3 DNA reads TGTGCCAGCAGTGATGGACCGGATCCGCGTGGCTACACCTTC. It is translated as CASSDGPDPRGYTF.

This clone was counted a few times. The chain uses TRBV5-6 and TRBJ1-1, with unresolved D. The CDR3 contains 12 residues. Trimming removed 3 bases at V and 8 bases at J, with 11 bases between. Germline V gene lookup returns CDR1 SGHDT and CDR2 YYEEEE. The CDR3 region has the DNA TGTGCCAGCAGCTCCCGGTGGAGAGAAGCTTTCTTT. Its protein product is CASSSRWREAFF.

The gene calls are TRBV2 and TRBJ1-6; 8 bases match TRBD1. The CDR3 extends over 13 amino acids. Unmatched junction bases numbered 2, after V lost 7 bases and J lost 6 bases. Per germline, CDR1 SNHLY and CDR2 FYNNEI. CDR3 amino acids: CASTGQGNSPLHF. In DNA, the CDR3 is TGTGCCAGCACCGGACAGGGTAATTCACCCCTCCACTTT.

This chain links TRBV19 with TRBJ1-3; 11 bases align to TRBD1. This CDR3 is 16 amino acids long. Germline loops: CDR1 LNHDA, CDR2 SQIVND (reference sequence). The junction had 4 bases not matched to a gene; V was cut back by 5 bases and J by 1 base. CDR3 residues: CASSARDRGSGNTIYF. Here the CDR3 DNA reads TGTGCCAGTAGTGCCCGGGACAGGGGGTCTGGAAACACCATATATTTT. Supplemented by reference TRBV19 and TRBJ1-3, the full variable domain reads DGGITQSPKYLFRKEGQNVTLSCEQNLNHDAMYWYRQDPGQGLRLIYYSQIVNDFQKGDIAEGYSVSREKKESFPLTVTSAQKNPTAFYLCASSARDRGSGNTIYFGEGSWLTVV.

This chain connects TRBV27 to TRBJ1-1; D gene ambiguous. The CDR3 has 13 residues. V was clipped by 0 bases and J by 1 base, with 3 bases between them. Germline V gene sequence: CDR1 MNHEY, CDR2 SMNVEV (reference sequence). The CDR3 here is CASSLSRNTEAFF. As DNA, the CDR3 is TGTGCCAGCAGTTTATCAAGGAACACTGAAGCTTTCTTT.

The chain carries TRBV11-2 and TRBJ2-1, with 14 bases identical to TRBD2. CDR1 SGHAT and CDR2 FQNNGV come from the germline V gene. V was clipped by 1 base and J by 5 bases; unmatched bases: 7. The CDR3 contains 18 residues. The CDR3 DNA reads TGTGCCAGCAGCTTAGGACGGACTAGCGGGGGGCTACACAATGAGCAGTTCTTC. Translation: CASSLGRTSGGLHNEQFF. Full variable domain (missing parts from reference TRBV11-2 and TRBJ2-1): EAGVAQSPRYKIIEKRQSVAFWCNPISGHATLYWYQQILGQGPKLLIQFQNNGVVDDSQLPKDRFSAERLKGVDSTLKIQPAKLEDSAVYLCASSLGRTSGGLHNEQFFGPGTRLTVL.

This clone was found a few times. The chain links TRBV6-1 to TRBJ1-2, with TRBD1 as a possible D gene (5 bases). With 7 bases removed from V and 4 bases from J, the gap between germline ends came to 16 bases. The CDR3 is 14 residues long. Germline-derived CDR1 and CDR2 are MNHNS and SASEGT. Written as DNA, the CDR3 is TGTGCCAGCACTATGGGTCAGGGAGGCTATGGCTACACCTTC. Translating gives CASTMGQGGYGYTF.

This clone was observed a single time. The genes are TRBV6-5 and TRBJ1-5, with D maybe TRBD1 (5 bases). This CDR3 contains 16 residues. Trimming stripped 2 bases from V and 0 bases from J, with 11 bases between. Germline V gene data show CDR1 as MNHEY and CDR2 as SVGAGI. CDR3 sequence (DNA): TGTGCCAGCAGTTACCGGCCGGGGGATAGCAATCAGCCCCAGCATTTT. It encodes CASSYRPGDSNQPQHF.

This rearrangement joins TRBV7-2 to TRBJ1-2; the D is unclear. CDR1 is SGHTA and CDR2 is FQGNSA in the germline V gene. V was shortened by 2 bases and J by 14 bases, with 18 bases between the two germline ends. The CDR3 is 13 residues long. CDR3 sequence reads: CASSLNSAALGTF. The CDR3 bases are TGTGCCAGCAGCTTAAATTCGGCCGCTCTGGGGACCTTC.